Listed below are T cell receptor beta chains from one sample, sequenced in a study of cytomegalovirus exposure and HLA in healthy donors. Measured with immunoSEQ multiplex PCR; TCRdb has only the in-frame clones, and not every one. This repertoire shows about 330,000 clones, 80% to 90% found once; its top ten account for around 0.8%. Sequenced material: PBMCs. The receptors here all came from a woman between 18 and 30 years old in good health and CMV-seronegative. Each CDR3 is given with its conserved first and last residue. A D gene is named only where the DNA matches it firmly. Clone size is stated in some rows and not others, as once, few, many or a class when expanded.

V gene	J gene	clone size	D gene	CDR3 protein	CDR3 DNA
TRBV9	TRBJ2-7	-	TRBD2	CASSVAGGTSSYEQYF	TGTGCCAGCAGCGTAGCTGGCGGGACTAGTTCCTACGAGCAGTACTTC
TRBV28	TRBJ2-5	-	-	CASSLTAEGRETQYF	TGTGCCAGCAGTTTGACAGCGGAGGGGCGGGAGACCCAGTACTTC
TRBV6-6	TRBJ1-1	-	TRBD1	CASSRDPGGRNTEAFF	TGTGCCAGCAGCCGAGATCCAGGGGGTCGGAACACTGAAGCTTTCTTT
TRBV9	TRBJ2-7	-	TRBD2	CASSVAELAAYEQYF	TGTGCCAGCAGCGTAGCTGAACTAGCGGCCTACGAGCAGTACTTC
TRBV25-1	TRBJ2-7	few	TRBD2	CASSYLAGGDEQYF	TGTGCCAGCAGTTATCTAGCGGGGGGGGACGAGCAGTACTTC
TRBV4-1	TRBJ2-7	-	TRBD2	CASSQPGREHEQYF	TGCGCCAGCAGCCAACCCGGGCGGGAGCACGAGCAGTACTTC
TRBV19	TRBJ2-1	-	TRBD2	CASSRRPGLAGPKNYNEQFF	TGTGCCAGTAGTCGCCGACCGGGACTAGCGGGACCGAAGAACTACAATGAGCAGTTCTTC
TRBV4-2	TRBJ2-1	few	-	CASSGLRVDEQFF	TGTGCCAGCAGCGGGCTGAGGGTGGATGAGCAGTTCTTC
TRBV28	TRBJ2-1	once	-	CASSVVDEQFF	TGTGCCAGCAGCGTTGTCGATGAGCAGTTCTTC
TRBV5-1	TRBJ2-3	-	-	CASSWTLRTDTQYF	TGCGCCAGCAGCTGGACTCTACGCACAGATACGCAGTATTTT
TRBV5-1	TRBJ2-3	-	TRBD2	CASRGGSADTQYF	TGCGCCAGCAGGGGCGGGAGTGCAGATACGCAGTATTTT
TRBV4-3	TRBJ1-2	-	TRBD1	CASSHMTGFTF	TGCGCCAGCAGCCATATGACAGGGTTCACCTTC
TRBV18	TRBJ2-5	-	TRBD1	CASSSDRERRGTQYF	TGTGCCAGCTCATCGGACAGGGAGAGAAGAGGGACCCAGTACTTC
TRBV7-3	TRBJ2-1	-	-	CASSPGRGARNEQFF	TGTGCCAGCAGCCCGGGCCGGGGGGCGAGGAATGAGCAGTTCTTC
TRBV6-5	TRBJ2-7	-	-	CASSYRGVGGHEQYF	TGTGCCAGCAGTTACAGGGGTGTGGGTGGCCACGAGCAGTACTTC
TRBV14	TRBJ2-7	-	TRBD1	CATPTGQGAYEQYF	TGTGCCACCCCGACGGGACAGGGCGCCTACGAGCAGTACTTC
TRBV29-1	TRBJ1-1	once	-	CSVDRAAMNTEAFF	TGCAGCGTTGACAGGGCGGCGATGAACACTGAAGCTTTCTTT
TRBV28	TRBJ1-2	-	-	CASSPGLTLYGYTF	TGTGCCAGCAGCCCCGGACTTACCCTCTATGGCTACACCTTC
TRBV7-9	TRBJ2-7	-	-	CASSLGGLYPEQYF	TGTGCCAGCAGCTTAGGCGGGCTTTACCCCGAGCAGTACTTC
TRBV7-3	TRBJ1-2	-	TRBD1	CASSRTGVDGYTF	TGTGCCAGCAGTCGGACAGGGGTGGATGGCTACACCTTC
TRBV6-1	TRBJ2-1	-	-	CASRKTENNEQFF	TGTGCCAGCAGAAAGACAGAGAACAATGAGCAGTTCTTC
TRBV25-1	TRBJ1-2	-	-	CASTHQNSFSGYTF	TGTGCCAGCACCCATCAGAACAGCTTTAGTGGCTACACCTTC
TRBV7-8	TRBJ2-5	few	TRBD2	CASSRGRAGQETQYF	TGTGCCAGCAGCCGCGGGAGGGCAGGTCAAGAGACCCAGTACTTC
TRBV11-2	TRBJ2-1	-	TRBD2	CASSFGTSVYNEQFF	TGTGCCAGCAGCTTCGGGACTAGCGTTTACAATGAGCAGTTCTTC
TRBV11-2	TRBJ2-7	-	-	CASSLVDTGSVYEQYF	TGTGCCAGCAGCTTAGTAGATACAGGGAGCGTTTACGAGCAGTACTTC
TRBV6-5	TRBJ1-1	-	-	CASISGLGLNTEAFF	TGTGCCAGCATCTCAGGACTTGGATTGAACACTGAAGCTTTCTTT
TRBV6-1	TRBJ2-3	once	-	CASSSLDTQYF	TGTGCCAGCAGTTCATTAGATACGCAGTATTTT
TRBV7-7	TRBJ2-7	-	TRBD1	CASSSQTGAAQYF	TGTGCCAGCAGCTCGCAGACAGGGGCGGCGCAGTACTTC
TRBV6-1	TRBJ1-2	-	-	CASRLDGNYGYTF	TGTGCCAGCAGGCTTGACGGGAACTATGGCTACACCTTC
TRBV4-3	TRBJ1-3	-	-	CASSQNWVGLSGNTIYF	TGCGCCAGCAGCCAAAATTGGGTGGGCCTCTCTGGAAACACCATATATTTT
TRBV18	TRBJ1-5	-	TRBD1	CASSPGQGAGDSNQPQHF	TGTGCCAGCTCACCCGGACAGGGGGCAGGGGATAGCAATCAGCCCCAGCATTTT
TRBV19	TRBJ2-7	once	-	CASSSRLTGSYEQYF	TGTGCCAGTAGTAGTCGTTTGACCGGGTCCTACGAGCAGTACTTC
TRBV9	TRBJ2-3	-	TRBD2	CASSDPLAGGPPDTQYF	TGTGCCAGCAGCGACCCATTAGCGGGAGGGCCCCCAGATACGCAGTATTTT
TRBV28	TRBJ1-5	-	TRBD1	CASSPGTATTANQPQHF	TGTGCCAGCAGTCCGGGGACAGCTACAACCGCCAATCAGCCCCAGCATTTT
TRBV10-3	TRBJ2-1	once	-	CAISQGAASSYNEQFF	TGTGCCATCAGCCAAGGGGCTGCCAGCTCCTACAATGAGCAGTTCTTC
TRBV5-4	TRBJ2-3	-	-	CASSLGLAYTDTQYF	TGTGCCAGCAGCTTAGGGCTAGCGTACACAGATACGCAGTATTTT
TRBV18	TRBJ2-7	once	-	CASGGSSYEQYF	TGTGCCAGCGGCGGTAGCTCCTACGAGCAGTACTTC
TRBV4-1	TRBJ1-2	few	TRBD1	CASSSPGQYYGYTF	TGCGCCAGCAGCTCACCGGGACAGTACTATGGCTACACCTTC
TRBV28	TRBJ1-2	-	-	CASSPRGTRAPQNYGYTF	TGTGCCAGCAGTCCCCGGGGGACGCGGGCCCCCCAGAACTATGGCTACACCTTC
TRBV9	TRBJ1-3	-	-	CASSDQDTIYF	TGTGCCAGCAGTGACCAGGACACCATATATTTT
TRBV7-6	TRBJ2-7	-	TRBD1	CASSPQGQGAYEQYF	TGTGCCAGCAGCCCCCAGGGACAGGGGGCCTACGAGCAGTACTTC
TRBV4-3	TRBJ1-3	-	TRBD1	CASSQDMTGSGNTIYF	TGCGCCAGCAGCCAAGATATGACAGGGAGTGGAAACACCATATATTTT
TRBV4-3	TRBJ1-3	once	-	CASSQEGPGNTIYF	TGCGCCAGCAGCCAAGAGGGCCCTGGAAACACCATATATTTT
TRBV27	TRBJ2-2	-	-	CASSWSGGAGELFF	TGTGCCAGCAGTTGGTCCGGGGGAGCCGGGGAGCTGTTTTTT
TRBV7-6	TRBJ2-3	-	-	CASSLLGPGTDTQYF	TGTGCCAGCAGCTTACTGGGCCCCGGCACAGATACGCAGTATTTT
TRBV6-5	TRBJ2-7	-	TRBD2	CASSSPSGTSYEQYF	TGTGCCAGCAGTTCGCCTAGCGGGACTTCCTACGAGCAGTACTTC
TRBV28	TRBJ2-2	-	-	CASSLTANTGELFF	TGTGCCAGCAGTTTGACAGCAAACACCGGGGAGCTGTTTTTT
TRBV6-1	TRBJ1-5	-	-	CATSLAGSQPQHF	TGTGCCACCAGTCTTGCGGGATCTCAGCCCCAGCATTTT
TRBV2	TRBJ2-1	-	TRBD2	CASSEGGLAGGRGNEQFF	TGTGCCAGCAGTGAAGGAGGACTAGCGGGAGGGAGGGGGAATGAGCAGTTCTTC
TRBV28	TRBJ2-3	-	-	CASKGVSTDTQYF	TGTGCCAGCAAGGGGGTGTCCACAGATACGCAGTATTTT
TRBV15	TRBJ1-4	-	-	CATSRGDEVDEKLFF	TGTGCCACCAGCAGAGGCGACGAGGTGGATGAAAAACTGTTTTTT
TRBV18	TRBJ1-3	-	-	CASSPPLEGYVSGNTIYF	TGTGCCAGCTCACCTCCATTGGAGGGCTACGTCTCTGGAAACACCATATATTTT